These T cell receptor beta chains were read from a single sample in a study of blood T cells in healthy people across ages. TCRdb independently ran MiXCR on the 5' RACE reads; one entry per CDR3 protein. The data show 550,000 to 600,000 distinct CDR3 sequences, approximately 25% seen once. The sample was blood. These receptors all come from a woman in her sixties or seventies in good health. Both conserved end residues are part of each CDR3. A D gene is named only where the DNA matches it firmly. Size is omitted from some rows. Given values are once, few, many or a class for expanded clones.

clone size	D gene	J gene	V gene	CDR3 protein	CDR3 DNA
.	.	TRBJ2-7	TRBV29-1	CSVARSYYEQYF	TGCAGCGTTGCACGGTCCTATTACGAGCAGTACTTC
.	.	TRBJ1-4	TRBV27	CASSWDSGEKLFF	TGTGCCAGCAGTTGGGACTCGGGGGAAAAACTGTTTTTT
.	TRBD2	TRBJ2-3	TRBV29-1	CSVESPSGRTDTQYF	TGCAGCGTTGAATCCCCTAGCGGGAGAACAGATACGCAGTATTTT
few	TRBD1	TRBJ1-4	TRBV4-2	CASKLGGFNEKLFF	TGTGCCAGCAAATTAGGGGGCTTTAATGAAAAACTGTTTTTT
.	.	TRBJ2-7	TRBV7-9	CASSFGTTSFYEQYF	TGTGCCAGCAGCTTCGGGACCACCTCCTTCTACGAGCAGTACTTC
.	TRBD2	TRBJ2-7	TRBV7-2	CASSHSGGDSYEQYF	TGTGCCAGCAGCCACAGCGGGGGAGACTCCTACGAGCAGTACTTC
.	TRBD2	TRBJ2-3	TRBV7-2	CASSLDSGGSGDTQYF	TGTGCCAGCAGCTTAGATAGCGGGGGGTCCGGAGATACGCAGTATTTT
.	TRBD2	TRBJ2-5	TRBV5-1	CASSSGASGGEETQYF	TGCGCCAGCAGCTCTGGGGCGTCGGGGGGAGAAGAGACCCAGTACTTC
.	TRBD1	TRBJ2-3	TRBV20-1	CSATDRGRTDTQYF	TGCAGTGCAACTGACAGGGGGCGGACAGATACGCAGTATTTT
.	.	TRBJ1-1	TRBV7-2	CASDRKGRTNTEAFF	TGTGCCAGCGATCGAAAGGGCAGAACGAACACTGAAGCTTTCTTT
.	.	TRBJ2-5	TRBV7-2	CASSFFGTPQETQYF	TGTGCCAGCAGCTTTTTTGGCACACCACAAGAGACCCAGTACTTC
few	.	TRBJ1-1	TRBV27	CASSPETVGLRNTEAFF	TGTGCCAGCAGCCCGGAGACTGTTGGTTTAAGGAACACTGAAGCTTTCTTT
.	TRBD1	TRBJ2-1	TRBV20-1	CSARPGQVNNEQFF	TGCAGTGCTAGGCCCGGACAGGTTAACAATGAGCAGTTCTTC
few	.	TRBJ2-1	TRBV3-1	CASSQDPGTSYNEQFF	TGTGCCAGCAGCCAAGATCCAGGGACCAGCTACAATGAGCAGTTCTTC
.	.	TRBJ2-5	TRBV6-1	CASRLVGVLGETQYF	TGTGCCAGCAGACTAGTAGGGGTCCTGGGGGAGACCCAGTACTTC
.	TRBD2	TRBJ2-1	TRBV7-2	CASSSRASGGSTYNEQFF	TGTGCCAGCAGCTCCCGTGCTAGCGGGGGGTCTACCTACAATGAGCAGTTCTTC
.	TRBD1	TRBJ1-2	TRBV12-3/TRBV12-4	CASSGTGFPNYGYTF	TGTGCCAGCAGTGGGACAGGTTTCCCAAACTATGGCTACACCTTC
.	TRBD1	TRBJ2-3	TRBV7-8	CASRRSRDRSTDTQYF	TGTGCCAGCAGGAGATCCCGGGACAGGAGCACAGATACGCAGTATTTT
few	.	TRBJ2-7	TRBV20-1	CSASRGRGGGEQYF	TGCAGTGCTAGTCGGGGCAGGGGGGGTGGCGAGCAGTACTTC
few	TRBD1	TRBJ1-2	TRBV3-1	CASSQDPGQHYGYTF	TGTGCCAGCAGCCAGGATCCGGGACAGCACTATGGCTACACCTTC
few	TRBD2	TRBJ2-3	TRBV29-1	CSARTSGGTDTQYF	TGCAGCGCCAGGACTAGCGGGGGCACAGATACGCAGTATTTT
.	.	TRBJ1-1	TRBV12-3/TRBV12-4	CASGAADTNTEAFF	TGTGCCAGCGGAGCGGCAGATACCAACACTGAAGCTTTCTTT
few	TRBD1	TRBJ1-4	TRBV27	CASSSTGGSEKLFF	TGTGCCAGCAGTTCCACAGGGGGGAGTGAAAAACTGTTTTTT
.	.	TRBJ1-1	TRBV4-1	CASSRLSGTEAFF	TGCGCCAGCAGCCGACTAAGCGGCACTGAAGCTTTCTTT
.	TRBD2	TRBJ2-5	TRBV20-1	CSANRLAGVQETQYF	TGCAGTGCCAACCGACTAGCGGGGGTCCAAGAGACCCAGTACTTC
.	TRBD2	TRBJ2-1	TRBV7-2	CASSPPTSGLSNEQFF	TGTGCCAGCAGCCCCCCGACTAGCGGCCTTTCGAATGAGCAGTTCTTC
few	TRBD2	TRBJ2-1	TRBV27	CASSVLAGGVYNEQFF	TGTGCCAGCAGTGTCTTAGCGGGGGGTGTCTACAATGAGCAGTTCTTC
few	.	TRBJ1-1	TRBV12-3/TRBV12-4	CASSASRSDTEAFF	TGTGCCAGCAGTGCCTCTCGGTCTGACACTGAAGCTTTCTTT
few	.	TRBJ2-4	TRBV6-1	CASSGESRTGQYF	TGTGCCAGCAGTGGGGAATCAAGAACCGGTCAGTACTTC
.	.	TRBJ1-1	TRBV5-1	CASSSPANLEAFF	TGCGCCAGCAGCTCACCGGCTAATCTAGAAGCTTTCTTT
.	TRBD1	TRBJ1-2	TRBV12-3/TRBV12-4	CASSPYVPGQGAQGYTF	TGTGCCAGCAGTCCCTACGTACCGGGACAGGGGGCTCAGGGCTACACCTTC
few	.	TRBJ1-4	TRBV15	CATSRDERATNEKLFF	TGTGCCACCAGCAGAGATGAGAGGGCAACTAATGAAAAACTGTTTTTT
.	.	TRBJ2-2	TRBV4-2	CASSQGGQGYTGELFF	TGTGCCAGCAGCCAAGGGGGGCAGGGGTACACCGGGGAGCTGTTTTTT
.	.	TRBJ2-3	TRBV10-3	CAITADPTDTQYF	TGTGCCATCACCGCGGACCCCACAGATACGCAGTATTTT
few	.	TRBJ1-2	TRBV6-6	CASSYSTGAANYGYTF	TGTGCCAGCAGTTACTCGACGGGGGCCGCTAACTATGGCTACACCTTC
many	TRBD1	TRBJ1-2	TRBV5-6	CASSPGQGLYGYTF	TGTGCCAGCAGCCCTGGACAGGGCCTCTATGGCTACACCTTC
.	.	TRBJ2-3	TRBV29-1	CSVTSVTDTQYF	TGCAGCGTTACCAGCGTCACAGATACGCAGTATTTT
few	TRBD2	TRBJ2-3	TRBV5-1	CASSPETSGGTDTQYF	TGCGCCAGCAGCCCGGAGACTAGCGGGGGCACAGATACGCAGTATTTT
.	.	TRBJ1-1	TRBV6-2/TRBV6-3	CASSSEGRSSFF	TGTGCCAGCAGTTCCGAAGGCCGGTCTAGTTTCTTT
.	.	TRBJ2-7	TRBV29-1	CSVEGQTYYEQHF	TGCAGCGTAGAAGGACAAACGTACTACGAGCAGCACTTC
.	TRBD1	TRBJ2-2	TRBV28	CASNRGNTGELFF	TGTGCCAGCAACAGGGGGAACACCGGGGAGCTGTTTTTT
few	.	TRBJ1-4	TRBV20-1	CSAPRDANTRLFF	TGCAGTGCTCCCCGGGACGCTAACACTAGGCTGTTTTTT
few	.	TRBJ2-5	TRBV7-2	CASSHRTEQETQYF	TGTGCCAGCAGCCACCGGACAGAACAAGAGACCCAGTACTTC
.	.	TRBJ2-6	TRBV10-3	CAISELGGANVLTF	TGTGCCATCAGTGAACTCGGTGGGGCCAACGTCCTGACTTTC
.	.	TRBJ2-2	TRBV29-1	CSVASTGELFF	TGCAGCGTTGCTTCAACCGGGGAGCTGTTTTTT
.	TRBD1	TRBJ2-6	TRBV20-1	CSARGDRGEIDNVLTF	TGCAGTGCTAGGGGAGACAGGGGTGAAATCGACAACGTCCTGACTTTC
.	TRBD2	TRBJ2-7	TRBV7-2	CASSLSGGFLPAYEQYF	TGTGCCAGCAGCTTAAGCGGGGGTTTCCTTCCGGCCTACGAGCAGTACTTC
few	TRBD1	TRBJ1-2	TRBV6-1	CASSPTEGQGALNYGYTF	TGTGCCAGCAGCCCGACCGAGGGACAGGGGGCCTTGAACTATGGCTACACCTTC
.	.	TRBJ2-5	TRBV5-1	CASSLFESASQETQYF	TGCGCCAGCAGCTTGTTTGAGTCGGCTAGCCAAGAGACCCAGTACTTC
few	.	TRBJ1-1	TRBV18	CASSRNKGNTEAFF	TGTGCCAGCTCACGTAACAAGGGGAACACTGAAGCTTTCTTT
.	TRBD2	TRBJ2-3	TRBV7-9	CASSRLAGHPGTDTQYF	TGTGCCAGCAGCCGACTAGCGGGCCACCCTGGCACAGATACGCAGTATTTT
.	.	TRBJ1-1	TRBV5-4	CASTPGGARSTEAFF	TGTGCCAGCACGCCGGGTGGGGCAAGAAGTACTGAAGCTTTCTTT
.	.	TRBJ2-7	TRBV20-1	CSAQVDSYEQYF	TGCAGTGCTCAAGTAGACTCCTACGAGCAGTACTTC
.	TRBD1	TRBJ1-2	TRBV2	CANSAATGAYGYTF	TGTGCCAACAGTGCCGCGACAGGGGCCTATGGCTACACCTTC
.	.	TRBJ1-1	TRBV7-8	CASSLRTDNTEAFF	TGTGCCAGCAGCCTTAGGACAGACAACACTGAAGCTTTCTTT
.	.	TRBJ1-4	TRBV7-2	CASSRVATNEELFF	TGTGCCAGCAGCAGAGTTGCAACTAATGAAGAACTGTTTTTT
.	.	TRBJ1-2	TRBV20-1	CSARDGLGGGGYTF	TGCAGTGCTAGAGACGGCCTCGGGGGGGGTGGCTACACCTTC